This TCR beta chain was sequenced during a study of T cell responses to AZD1222 COVID-19 vaccine. Study-wide findings and caveats: Per reports, nearly half of all spike-specific TCRs target regions that are unmutated in variants. Mostly white British, mostly female donors; authors suggested clonal diversity may be underestimated.

V lost 2 bases and J lost 3; bases outside the gene matches: 7. From germline, CDR1 is MNHEY and CDR2 SVGAGI. There are 15 residues in the CDR3. Produced via immunoSEQ multiplex PCR; TCRdb's table is partial and in-frame only. The sample has about 86,000 clones, more than 90% seen once. A note on this clone: Its antigen is currently unknown.

This clonotype originated in an adult in good health. This chain joins TRBV6-5 and TRBJ2-7; 7 bases agree with TRBD1. The sample was peripheral blood, taken on day 0 of AZD1222 vaccination. This chain's CDR3 is CASSYATGFFYEQYF. CDR3 nucleotides: TGTGCCAGCAGTTACGCGACAGGGTTCTTCTACGAGCAGTACTTC.